This T cell receptor beta chain was identified in a study of blood T cells in healthy people across ages. For this clonotype: No antigen is known for it.

Study-wide points: Among T cells, TCR beta diversity per million cells dropped roughly linearly as age rose.

V was clipped by 5 bases and J by 3 bases; unmatched bases: 11. The CDR3 is 16 amino acids. Germline V gives CDR1 SGDLS, CDR2 YYNGEE. The authors ran a second PCR of about 6 to 11 cycles using a sample-barcoded 5' primer and a J-beta primer mix. Carrying 12 random nucleotides, a template-switch adaptor labeled each individual cDNA molecule. TCRdb reprocessed the 5' RACE reads with MiXCR, giving one entry per CDR3 protein. The sample records around 2 million distinct CDR3 sequences, about two fifths being singletons. The chain links TRBV9 to TRBJ1-2; 9 positions agree with TRBD1. The specimen was blood. The source is a human donor in good health. CDR3 sequence reads: CASRDTGGRYDYGYTF. The CDR3 bases are TGTGCCAGCAGAGATACAGGGGGCAGATACGACTATGGCTACACCTTC.